Below, 30 T cell receptor beta chains from the same sample are listed, as sequenced in a study of CD8 T cells in Susac syndrome. Reverse transcription used about 0.45 to 1 ug RNA and random hexamers. TCRdb recomputed calls from the immunoSEQ multiplex PCR reads with MiXCR, one row per CDR3 protein. The sample includes around 200,000 distinct CDR3 sequences, 80% to 95% of them seen just once. Sequencing was carried out using CD8+ T cells from PBMCs. The receptors shown here come from a human donor with multiple sclerosis.

This chain links TRBV4-1 with TRBJ2-1; D not certain. CDR1 is MGHRA and CDR2 is YSYEKL in the germline V gene. The CDR3 is 20 amino acids. V gave up 0 bases and J gave up 5 bases, with 26 bases separating them. CDR3 protein: CASSQDLLLTTFSPNNEQFF. The CDR3 coding sequence is TGCGCCAGCAGCCAAGATCTCCTTCTTACCACGTTTTCTCCAAACAATGAGCAGTTCTTC.

The chain carries TRBV19 and TRBJ2-7; no reliable D call. The germline V and J ends were trimmed by 4 bases and 6 bases, with 16 bases remaining between them. Germline V lookup: CDR1 LNHDA, CDR2 SQIVND (reference sequence). This CDR3 region has 14 residues. The CDR3 is CASSKDRHPFEQYF. CDR3 nucleotides: TGTGCCAGTAGTAAAGATCGACACCCGTTCGAGCAGTACTTC.

The chain uses TRBV5-1 and TRBJ2-7, with unresolved D. CDR1 is SGHRS, CDR2 YFSETQ, per germline. V shed 1 base and J shed 1 base, with 9 bases lying between them. There are 14 residues in the CDR3. The CDR3 sequence is CASSLWPGSYEQYF. CDR3 nucleotides: TGCGCCAGCAGCTTGTGGCCCGGTTCCTACGAGCAGTACTTC.

The genes are TRBV5-4 and TRBJ1-1; unclear D gene. CDR3 length: 14 residues. Deletions cut 2 bases from V and 6 bases from J, with 14 bases between. CDR1 and CDR2 (germline): SGHNT, YYREEE (reference sequence). The CDR3 sequence is CASSFLTGSPEAFF. Here the CDR3 DNA reads TGTGCCAGCAGCTTTCTAACCGGGAGCCCTGAAGCTTTCTTT.

J is TRBJ1-1 and V is TRBV6-5, with D possibly TRBD1 on 6 matching bases. Trimming shortened V by 4 bases and J by 4 bases, and 25 bases separated the two germline ends. Per the germline V gene, CDR1 is MNHEY and CDR2 is SVGAGI. The length of the CDR3 is 18 residues. CDR3 sequence reads: CASSLGGLSRSLLTEAFF. CDR3 bases: TGTGCCAGCAGTTTGGGGGGCCTATCCCGGTCTTTGCTCACTGAAGCTTTCTTT.

V usage is TRBV11-2 and J usage is TRBJ2-5; 10 bases agree with TRBD2. Trimming at V came to 6 bases and at J to 5 bases, leaving 12 bases not matched to a gene. CDR3 size: 16 residues. Germline V CDR1 and CDR2: SGHAT, FQNNGV. CDR3 sequence (DNA): TGTGCCAGCAGTTCTCTCTTAGCGGGGGGAACCGAGACCCAGTACTTC. Protein product: CASSSLLAGGTETQYF.

This clonotype appeared a single time. This chain uses TRBV12-5 with TRBJ2-2, with TRBD2 matching over 11 bases. Trimming took 6 bases from V and 7 from J; bases not matched to a gene: 7. CDR3 length: 15 amino acids. Germline V CDR1 and CDR2: LGHNT, FRNRAP. The CDR3 DNA reads TGTGCTAGTGGACTAGCGGGAGCAGGAATCGGGGAGCTGTTTTTT. Its translation: CASGLAGAGIGELFF.

The chain carries TRBV7-9 and TRBJ2-5; D is perhaps TRBD2 (5 bases). Trimming took off 4 bases at V and 3 bases at J, with 15 bases between the two ends. Germline loops: CDR1 SEHNR, CDR2 FQNEAQ (reference sequence). The CDR3 is made up of 15 amino acids. The DNA for the CDR3 is TGTGCCAGCAGCTCGGACTCACGACCAGAAGAGACCCAGTACTTC. Its protein product is CASSSDSRPEETQYF. Drawing the rest from reference TRBV7-9 and TRBJ2-5, the complete variable domain is DTGVSQNPRHKITKRGQNVTFRCDPISEHNRLYWYRQTLGQGPEFLTYFQNEAQLEKSRLLSDRFSAERPKGSFSTLEIQRTEQGDSAMYLCASSSDSRPEETQYFGPGTRLLVL.

The chain has TRBV4-1 and TRBJ1-4; TRBD1 matches 8 bases. The CDR3 runs 15 residues. CDR1 MGHRA and CDR2 YSYEKL come from the germline V gene. V gave up 3 bases and J gave up 3 bases; unmatched junction bases: 3. CDR3 bases: TGCGCCAGCAGCCAGACGGGACAGGCTAATGAAAAACTGTTTTTT. Encoded protein: CASSQTGQANEKLFF.

The chain couples TRBV19 to TRBJ1-5, with D possibly TRBD1 on 5 matching bases. Trimming took 6 bases from V and 3 from J, leaving 15 bases between them. Germline V gives CDR1 LNHDA, CDR2 SQIVND (reference sequence). The CDR3 spans 15 residues. The CDR3 DNA is TGTGCCAGTAGACCCCTATGGGGGTCCAATCAGCCCCAGCATTTT. Translation gives CASRPLWGSNQPQHF.

The chain links TRBV11-2 to TRBJ2-6, with D possibly TRBD2 on 5 matching bases. The germline V gene has CDR1 SGHAT and CDR2 FQNNGV. Trimming cost V 0 bases and J 0 bases, with 9 bases left between them. This CDR3 has 17 amino acids. Here the CDR3 DNA reads TGTGCCAGCAGCTTAGATCCGGAGGCCTCTGGGGCCAACGTCCTGACTTTC. Translation gives CASSLDPEASGANVLTF.

The rearrangement joins TRBV2 to TRBJ2-2; D could derive from TRBD1 or TRBD2 (5 bases each). Between the trimmed V and J ends, which lost 4 bases and 6 bases, there was a span of 18 bases. The CDR3 covers 16 residues. CDR1 SNHLY and CDR2 FYNNEI come from the germline V gene. The CDR3 protein is CASSGGLSQGAGELFF. Written as DNA, the CDR3 is TGTGCCAGCAGTGGGGGTCTATCCCAGGGAGCCGGGGAGCTGTTTTTT.

The rearrangement links TRBV29-1 to TRBJ1-2; maybe TRBD1 (5 bases). The CDR3 is 16 residues long. Germline CDR1 and CDR2: SQVTM and ANQGSEA. V was pared by 6 bases and J by 5 bases, with 25 bases between. The CDR3 region has the DNA TGCAGCGTCCCGAATCCGGGGCCAGAGGACTATTATGGCTACACCTTC. This sequence encodes CSVPNPGPEDYYGYTF.

The genes are TRBV11-2 and TRBJ1-1; possibly TRBD1 for D (5 bases). From germline, CDR1 is SGHAT and CDR2 FQNNGV. This CDR3 is built from 15 residues. V lost 5 bases to trimming and J lost 1 base, with 14 bases between them. CDR3 region: CASSPDWGPNTEAFF. In nucleotides, the CDR3 is TGTGCCAGCAGCCCTGACTGGGGCCCGAACACTGAAGCTTTCTTT.

The V gene is TRBV7-9, the J gene TRBJ2-3; maybe TRBD1 (5 bases). Per germline, CDR1 SEHNR and CDR2 FQNEAQ (reference sequence). The CDR3 loop spans 18 amino acids. V lost 2 bases and J 2 bases, leaving 20 bases between the germline ends. This CDR3 is CASSLWPPTGPYTDTQYF. DNA of the CDR3: TGTGCCAGCAGCTTATGGCCCCCCACAGGTCCGTACACAGATACGCAGTATTTT.

This clonotype came up once. The chain recombines TRBV29-1 with TRBJ2-5, with 7 bases identical to TRBD2. Looked up from germline, CDR1 is SQVTM and CDR2 is ANQGSEA. The CDR3 covers 10 residues. Here the CDR3 reads CTASGETQYF. CDR3 DNA sequence: TGCACCGCTAGCGGAGAGACCCAGTACTTC. Using reference TRBV29-1 and TRBJ2-5 for the parts outside the CDR3, the full variable domain is SAVISQKPSRDICQRGTSLTIQCQVDSQVTMMFWYRQQPGQSLTLIATANQGSEATYESGFVIDKFPISRPNLTFSTLTVSNMSPEDSSIYLCTASGETQYFGPGTRLLVL.

The rearrangement joins TRBV19 to TRBJ1-4; 7 bases map to TRBD1. V shed 5 bases, J shed 0 bases, and the junction held 12 bases outside the gene matches. Germline V lookup: CDR1 LNHDA, CDR2 SQIVND (reference sequence). The CDR3 is 18 residues long. The CDR3: CASSLLDRSYSTNEKLFF. The DNA for the CDR3 is TGTGCCAGTAGTCTACTGGACAGGTCCTACTCAACTAATGAAAAACTGTTTTTT.

Here the CDR3 reads CATSRDETSGSRDTQYF. The CDR3 DNA sequence: TGTGCCACCAGCAGAGATGAGACTAGCGGGAGCAGGGATACGCAGTATTTT. This rearrangement joins TRBV15 to TRBJ2-3, with 12 nucleotides matching TRBD2. CDR1 is LNHNV, CDR2 YYDKDF, per germline (reference sequence). Trimming took 0 bases from V and 6 from J; bases not matched to a gene: 7. This CDR3 is built from 17 residues.

V usage is TRBV4-1 and J usage is TRBJ2-1, with D uncertain. V was trimmed by 2 bases and J by 8 bases, leaving 16 bases between them. Looked up from germline, CDR1 is MGHRA and CDR2 is YSYEKL. This CDR3 has 15 residues. Written as DNA, the CDR3 is TGCGCCAGCAGCCAACTCGAACTCGACGGCGATGAGCAGTTCTTC. This gives the protein CASSQLELDGDEQFF.

The chain links TRBV30 to TRBJ2-2; weak D call: TRBD1 (6 bases). Germline CDR1 GTSNPN, CDR2 SVGIG (reference sequence). The CDR3 is made up of 12 amino acids. V gave up 4 bases and J gave up 3 bases, with 6 bases separating them. CDR3 in DNA: TGTGCCTGGAACAGGGACACCGGGGAGCTGTTTTTT. Its protein is CAWNRDTGELFF.

The chain recombines TRBV11-2 with TRBJ2-1; D is unclear. From germline, CDR1 is SGHAT and CDR2 FQNNGV. The CDR3 contains 14 residues. V was cut by 1 base and J by 3 bases, with 7 bases left in between. CDR3 sequence: CASSLAFSYNEQFF. The CDR3 DNA follows: TGTGCCAGCAGCTTAGCGTTCAGCTACAATGAGCAGTTCTTC.

This clonotype showed up just a few times. The J gene is TRBJ2-5, the V gene TRBV9; TRBD2 aligns across 7 bases. V shed 4 bases and J 12 bases; nucleotides not matched to a gene: 12. The CDR3 spans 13 residues. Germline-derived CDR1 and CDR2 are SGDLS and YYNGEE. The CDR3 here is CASSTRAGEGKYF. The CDR3 DNA sequence: TGTGCCAGCAGCACTAGAGCTGGGGAGGGGAAGTACTTC.

The chain is built from TRBV9 and TRBJ1-2; a possible D gene is TRBD1 (6 bases). The V and J ends lost 0 bases and 14 bases respectively, with 17 bases between them. CDR1 and CDR2 from the germline V gene are SGDLS and YYNGEE. The CDR3 covers 13 residues. The CDR3 DNA reads TGTGCCAGCAGCGTAGAGGGCAGGGGCGTCGATACCTTC. Encoded protein: CASSVEGRGVDTF.

CDR3 loop: CASREGFTEAFF. DNA for the CDR3: TGTGCCAGCAGGGAGGGGTTCACTGAAGCTTTCTTT. The gene calls are TRBV12-3 or TRBV12-4 and TRBJ1-1, with a weak D call TRBD1 (5 bases). V lost 6 bases, J lost 4 bases, and 9 bases lay in between. The CDR3 is made up of 12 amino acids.

The chain is built from TRBV10-3 and TRBJ2-3; D gene ambiguous. Germline CDR1 and CDR2: ENHRY and SYGVKD. This CDR3 is 16 amino acids long. Trimming cost V 4 bases and J 0 bases, with 14 bases left between them. CDR3 region: CAISGESSSSTDTQYF. CDR3 in DNA: TGTGCCATCAGTGGAGAGAGCTCATCTAGCACAGATACGCAGTATTTT.

The rearrangement joins TRBV9 to TRBJ2-3; D remains ambiguous. Germline-derived CDR1 and CDR2 are SGDLS and YYNGEE. Trimming removed 0 bases from V and 5 bases from J, with 10 bases in between. There are 14 residues in the CDR3. This CDR3 is CASSVALDVDTQYF. CDR3 bases: TGTGCCAGCAGCGTAGCTCTAGATGTAGATACGCAGTATTTT.

The gene calls are TRBV6-1 and TRBJ2-5, with D hard to call. The V end was cut by 1 base, the J end by 5 bases, with 14 bases between. The V gene's germline CDR1 is MNHNS and CDR2 SASEGT. The CDR3 runs 15 residues. CDR3 protein: CASSEGLLGYETQYF. In nucleotides, the CDR3 is TGTGCCAGCAGTGAAGGCTTGTTGGGTTACGAGACCCAGTACTTC.

The CDR3 protein is CASSPPPLAGGTEQFF. The CDR3 DNA is TGTGCCAGCAGCCCACCTCCACTAGCGGGAGGCACTGAGCAGTTCTTC. V gene TRBV7-9 combines with J gene TRBJ2-1; 12 bases fit TRBD2. Trimming took 5 bases from V and 9 from J; bases not matched to a gene: 11. The CDR3 spans 16 residues. Per the germline V gene, CDR1 is SEHNR and CDR2 is FQNEAQ (reference sequence).

This clonotype has a single count. J is TRBJ1-4 and V is TRBV7-9, with D perhaps matching TRBD1 (5 bases). The germline V gene encodes CDR1 SEHNR and CDR2 FQNEAQ (reference sequence). The V and J ends lost 5 bases and 4 bases respectively, with 14 bases between them. The CDR3 totals 15 residues. The CDR3 spells CASSNDSPFNEKLFF. The CDR3, as DNA: TGTGCCAGCAGCAACGACAGTCCTTTTAATGAAAAACTGTTTTTT.

As DNA, the CDR3 is TGTGCCAGCAGTTCCCTCAACGGGGAGACCCAGTACTTC. This translates into CASSSLNGETQYF. V gene TRBV27 combines with J gene TRBJ2-5; no definite D call. Germline V gene data show CDR1 as MNHEY and CDR2 as SMNVEV (reference sequence). The CDR3 runs 13 residues. Trimming stripped 4 bases from V and 5 bases from J, with 11 bases between.